A selection of T cell receptor beta chains follows, all from one sample in a study of T cells in Graves' hyperthyroidism and ophthalmopathy. TCRdb reprocessed the multiplex PCR reads via MiXCR and lists one record per CDR3 protein. The sample has a few hundred thousand distinct CDR3 sequences, approximately 44% seen once. Sequencing was carried out using peripheral blood or thyroid tissue (not recorded which). Receptor source: a young woman with Graves' hyperthyroidism. The CDR3 runs from the conserved cysteine through the conserved F or W. Fields, in order: clone size, D gene, J gene, V gene, CDR3 protein, CDR3 DNA. A D gene is named only where the DNA matches it firmly. Clone size is shown for a subset of rows, as once, few, many or a class of expanded clone.

clone_size: many
d_call: TRBD1
j_call: TRBJ1-6
v_call: TRBV11-2
cdr3_aa: CASSRWDRANSPLHF
cdr3_nt: TGTGCCAGCAGCCGTTGGGACAGGGCTAATTCACCCCTCCACTTT

clone_size: NA
d_call: TRBD1
j_call: TRBJ2-1
v_call: TRBV7-6
cdr3_aa: CASSLHRDRDNEQFF
cdr3_nt: TGTGCCAGCAGTCTCCACCGGGACAGGGACAATGAGCAGTTCTTC

clone_size: many
d_call: TRBD2
j_call: TRBJ2-5
v_call: TRBV25-1
cdr3_aa: CASSGLAAKTETQYF
cdr3_nt: TGTGCCAGCAGTGGACTAGCGGCCAAGACGGAGACCCAGTACTTC

clone_size: many
d_call: NA
j_call: TRBJ2-7
v_call: TRBV7-2
cdr3_aa: CASSLAAPPASGYEQYF
cdr3_nt: TGTGCCAGCAGCTTAGCGGCCCCCCCAGCAAGCGGATACGAGCAGTACTTC

clone_size: many
d_call: NA
j_call: TRBJ2-2
v_call: TRBV20-1
cdr3_aa: CSARDSRELNTGELFF
cdr3_nt: TGCAGTGCTAGAGATAGTCGGGAGTTAAACACCGGGGAGCTGTTTTTT

clone_size: NA
d_call: NA
j_call: TRBJ2-7
v_call: TRBV18
cdr3_aa: CASSPSGQGAGMQYF
cdr3_nt: TGTGCCAGCTCACCAAGTGGACAGGGAGCGGGAATGCAGTACTTC

clone_size: NA
d_call: TRBD1
j_call: TRBJ2-7
v_call: TRBV25-1
cdr3_aa: CASSPQGVGYEQYF
cdr3_nt: TGTGCCAGCAGCCCACAGGGGGTTGGGTACGAGCAGTACTTC

clone_size: many
d_call: NA
j_call: TRBJ1-4
v_call: TRBV6-1
cdr3_aa: CASSGAGEKLFF
cdr3_nt: TGTGCCAGCAGTGGGGCAGGGGAAAAACTGTTTTTT

clone_size: many
d_call: NA
j_call: TRBJ2-1
v_call: TRBV7-3
cdr3_aa: CASSLLGVGTLTYNEQFF
cdr3_nt: TGTGCCAGCAGCTTATTGGGAGTCGGGACCCTCACCTACAATGAGCAGTTCTTC

clone_size: few
d_call: NA
j_call: TRBJ2-7
v_call: TRBV20-1
cdr3_aa: CSASPSRVRGEQYF
cdr3_nt: TGCAGTGCTAGCCCCTCGCGGGTTCGAGGCGAGCAGTACTTC

clone_size: NA
d_call: TRBD1
j_call: TRBJ1-6
v_call: TRBV7-9
cdr3_aa: CASSWTGGTYSPLHF
cdr3_nt: TGTGCCAGCAGCTGGACAGGGGGCACTTATTCACCCCTCCACTTT

clone_size: NA
d_call: NA
j_call: TRBJ1-3
v_call: TRBV15
cdr3_aa: CATSRGPEDTIYF
cdr3_nt: TGTGCCACCAGCAGAGGCCCCGAGGACACCATATATTTT

clone_size: few
d_call: TRBD1
j_call: TRBJ2-4
v_call: TRBV2
cdr3_aa: CASSTSGTGWNIQYF
cdr3_nt: TGTGCCAGCAGTACATCCGGGACAGGGTGGAACATTCAGTACTTC

clone_size: NA
d_call: NA
j_call: TRBJ2-5
v_call: TRBV12-3/TRBV12-4
cdr3_aa: CASSLKGSEETQYF
cdr3_nt: TGTGCCAGCAGTTTAAAAGGGTCTGAAGAGACCCAGTACTTC

clone_size: NA
d_call: NA
j_call: TRBJ2-7
v_call: TRBV7-6
cdr3_aa: CASSVPLATSYEQYF
cdr3_nt: TGTGCCAGCAGTGTGCCGCTAGCAACCTCCTACGAGCAGTACTTC

clone_size: many
d_call: TRBD2
j_call: TRBJ2-7
v_call: TRBV7-2
cdr3_aa: CASSSALAGGSYEQYF
cdr3_nt: TGTGCCAGCAGCTCGGCACTAGCGGGAGGTTCCTACGAGCAGTACTTC

clone_size: few
d_call: NA
j_call: TRBJ2-7
v_call: TRBV7-2
cdr3_aa: CASSRGADEQYF
cdr3_nt: TGTGCCAGCAGCCGCGGAGCGGACGAGCAGTACTTC

clone_size: NA
d_call: NA
j_call: TRBJ2-3
v_call: TRBV7-1
cdr3_aa: CASSSSSRASTDTQYF
cdr3_nt: TGTGCCAGCAGCTCCTCAAGCCGCGCTAGCACAGATACGCAGTATTTT

clone_size: many
d_call: NA
j_call: TRBJ2-7
v_call: TRBV24-1
cdr3_aa: CATPRFGAGGHEQYF
cdr3_nt: TGTGCCACCCCTCGGTTCGGTGCTGGTGGTCACGAGCAGTACTTC

clone_size: NA
d_call: NA
j_call: TRBJ1-4
v_call: TRBV7-8
cdr3_aa: CASSFYICSAKDRGDEKLFF
cdr3_nt: TGTGCCAGCAGCTTCTACATCTGTAGTGCTAAGGACCGGGGTGATGAAAAACTGTTTTTT

clone_size: many
d_call: NA
j_call: TRBJ1-4
v_call: TRBV4-1
cdr3_aa: CASSQDRTPDATNEKLFF
cdr3_nt: TGCGCCAGCAGCCAAGATCGGACACCCGACGCAACTAATGAAAAACTGTTTTTT

clone_size: NA
d_call: NA
j_call: TRBJ2-5
v_call: TRBV7-6
cdr3_aa: CASRLLGGEETQYF
cdr3_nt: TGTGCCAGCAGGTTATTGGGAGGCGAGGAGACCCAGTACTTC

clone_size: NA
d_call: TRBD1
j_call: TRBJ1-5
v_call: TRBV7-8
cdr3_aa: CASSQGQGDYEHF
cdr3_nt: TGTGCCAGCAGCCAGGGACAGGGAGACTACGAGCATTTT

clone_size: NA
d_call: NA
j_call: TRBJ1-2
v_call: TRBV25-1
cdr3_aa: CASSAMGRFNYGYTF
cdr3_nt: TGTGCCAGCAGTGCTATGGGCCGATTTAACTATGGCTACACCTTC

clone_size: many
d_call: NA
j_call: TRBJ1-2
v_call: TRBV13
cdr3_aa: CASSFGTEKTGYTF
cdr3_nt: TGTGCCAGCAGTTTTGGGACCGAAAAAACTGGCTACACCTTC

clone_size: many
d_call: NA
j_call: TRBJ2-6
v_call: TRBV5-1
cdr3_aa: CASSPDGGQGSNVLTF
cdr3_nt: TGCGCCAGCAGCCCGGACGGTGGTCAAGGGAGCAACGTCCTGACTTTC

clone_size: many
d_call: NA
j_call: TRBJ2-3
v_call: TRBV19
cdr3_aa: CASRKGRDTQYF
cdr3_nt: TGTGCCAGTAGGAAGGGAAGGGATACGCAGTATTTT

clone_size: many
d_call: TRBD1
j_call: TRBJ1-5
v_call: TRBV20-1
cdr3_aa: CSAGDRGGRAQHF
cdr3_nt: TGCAGTGCTGGAGACAGGGGGGGACGGGCCCAGCATTTT

clone_size: many
d_call: NA
j_call: TRBJ1-1
v_call: TRBV29-1
cdr3_aa: CSVPPKENTEAFF
cdr3_nt: TGCAGCGTTCCCCCAAAGGAGAACACTGAAGCTTTCTTT

clone_size: many
d_call: NA
j_call: TRBJ2-7
v_call: TRBV6-2/TRBV6-3
cdr3_aa: CASSYRASYEQYF
cdr3_nt: TGTGCCAGCAGTTACCGGGCCTCCTACGAGCAGTACTTC

clone_size: many
d_call: NA
j_call: TRBJ2-2
v_call: TRBV12-3/TRBV12-4
cdr3_aa: CASSLALATGELFF
cdr3_nt: TGTGCCAGCAGTTTAGCACTAGCAACCGGGGAGCTGTTTTTT

clone_size: many
d_call: NA
j_call: TRBJ1-1
v_call: TRBV10-3
cdr3_aa: CAISEGQQKNTEAFF
cdr3_nt: TGTGCCATCAGTGAGGGACAGCAAAAGAACACTGAAGCTTTCTTT

clone_size: NA
d_call: NA
j_call: TRBJ2-7
v_call: TRBV12-5
cdr3_aa: CASGLVLGPSYEQYF
cdr3_nt: TGTGCTAGTGGTTTGGTACTTGGGCCGTCCTACGAGCAGTACTTC

clone_size: NA
d_call: TRBD1
j_call: TRBJ1-1
v_call: TRBV28
cdr3_aa: CASSFSRDRGANTEAFF
cdr3_nt: TGTGCCAGCAGTTTTAGTCGGGACAGGGGGGCGAACACTGAAGCTTTCTTT

clone_size: NA
d_call: NA
j_call: TRBJ2-5
v_call: TRBV6-6
cdr3_aa: CASSYSRQIQETQYF
cdr3_nt: TGTGCCAGCAGTTACTCTAGACAGATCCAAGAGACCCAGTACTTC

clone_size: NA
d_call: TRBD1
j_call: TRBJ1-2
v_call: TRBV29-1
cdr3_aa: CSSRDRAENYGYTF
cdr3_nt: TGCAGCTCCCGGGACAGGGCAGAGAACTATGGCTACACCTTC

clone_size: few
d_call: TRBD1
j_call: TRBJ2-5
v_call: TRBV30
cdr3_aa: CAWGQGVGETQYF
cdr3_nt: TGTGCCTGGGGACAGGGTGTTGGGGAGACCCAGTACTTC

clone_size: NA
d_call: TRBD2
j_call: TRBJ2-5
v_call: TRBV27
cdr3_aa: CASSSRLAGRQETQYF
cdr3_nt: TGTGCCAGCAGTTCCCGACTAGCGGGTCGCCAAGAGACCCAGTACTTC

clone_size: NA
d_call: NA
j_call: TRBJ1-3
v_call: TRBV2
cdr3_aa: CASSEAQGNSGSTIYF
cdr3_nt: TGTGCCAGCAGTGAAGCGCAGGGGAACTCTGGAAGCACCATATACTTT

clone_size: many
d_call: TRBD2
j_call: TRBJ2-5
v_call: TRBV7-7
cdr3_aa: CASSQGLAGGTNLGTQYF
cdr3_nt: TGTGCCAGCAGCCAAGGACTAGCGGGAGGTACCAACCTTGGGACCCAGTACTTC